Below are 30 T cell receptor beta chains sequenced from a single sample in a study of blood T cell repertoires in COVID-19. TCRdb's copy holds only in-frame clones and misses some; the assay was immunoSEQ multiplex PCR. This repertoire shows a few hundred thousand clones, over 75% found once; its top ten account for 2.4%. The sequenced sample consisted of PBMCs or T cells enriched from blood (not recorded which). The receptors derive from a woman aged 18-35 years who had recovered from COVID-19.

V gene TRBV19 combines with J gene TRBJ1-3; the D is unclear. This CDR3 is built from 17 residues. V shed 6 bases and J shed 1 base, with 19 bases lying between them. Per the germline V gene, CDR1 is LNHDA and CDR2 is SQIVND (reference sequence). The CDR3 DNA is TGTGCCAGTAGCCCTAAACCCCCCGCTTGGTCTGGAAACACCATATATTTT. The encoded protein is CASSPKPPAWSGNTIYF.

The rearrangement uses TRBV19 and TRBJ1-2, with D possibly TRBD1 on 5 matching bases. The V gene's germline CDR1 is LNHDA and CDR2 SQIVND (reference sequence). The CDR3 sequence is 15 residues long. With 4 bases removed from V and 4 bases from J, the gap between germline ends came to 16 bases. CDR3 nucleotide sequence: TGTGCCAGTAGTACCCCAGGGTGGGGGGTCTATGGCTACACCTTC. Translated: CASSTPGWGVYGYTF.

CDR3 sequence: CASSLWLNEKLFF. In nucleotides, the CDR3 is TGTGCCAGCAGCTTATGGCTTAATGAAAAACTGTTTTTT. This chain uses TRBV11-2 with TRBJ1-4; D gene ambiguous. Germline CDR1 and CDR2: SGHAT and FQNNGV. The CDR3 sequence is 13 residues long. V gave up 2 bases and J gave up 4 bases, with 5 bases separating them.

The rearrangement links TRBV5-5 to TRBJ2-1; a weak D match, TRBD2 (6 bases). The germline CDR1 and CDR2 sequences are SGHKS and YYEKEE (reference sequence). Trimming cost V 5 bases and J 5 bases, with 14 bases left between them. The CDR3 consists of 14 residues. The CDR3 DNA sequence: TGTGCCAGCAGGGGCGGGGCAAATCACAATGAGCAGTTCTTC. It yields the protein CASRGGANHNEQFF.

The V call is TRBV5-6, the J call TRBJ2-1; TRBD2 matches at 10 bases. The V gene's germline CDR1 is SGHDT and CDR2 YYEEEE. After removal of 4 bases from V and 8 bases from J, the junction contained 9 bases not matched to a gene. The CDR3 totals 15 residues. This CDR3 reads CASSPEVSGGYEQFF. CDR3 DNA: TGTGCCAGCAGCCCGGAGGTTAGCGGGGGGTATGAGCAGTTCTTC. Full variable domain (rest looked up from reference TRBV5-6 and TRBJ2-1): DAGVTQSPTHLIKTRGQQVTLRCSPKSGHDTVSWYQQALGQGPQFIFQYYEEEERQRGNFPDRFSGHQFPNYSSELNVNALLLGDSALYLCASSPEVSGGYEQFFGPGTRLTVL.

CDR3: CASSESGQFRVGTEAFF. The CDR3 DNA is TGCGCCAGCAGTGAGTCGGGTCAATTTCGGGTCGGCACTGAAGCTTTCTTT. The chain carries TRBV10-2 and TRBJ1-1; D remains ambiguous. Germline values: CDR1 WSHSY, CDR2 SAAADI. This CDR3 has 17 amino acids. V lost 0 bases, J lost 4 bases, and 18 bases lay in between.

This sequence joins TRBV5-1 and TRBJ2-1, with 7 bases matching TRBD1. Germline V gives CDR1 SGHRS, CDR2 YFSETQ. The V and J ends lost 6 bases and 9 bases, in that order; junction bases with no gene match: 12. The CDR3 contains 14 residues. The CDR3 here is CASTEGAGSGEQFF. Here the CDR3 DNA reads TGCGCCAGCACCGAGGGGGCAGGGTCGGGTGAGCAGTTCTTC.

The chain couples TRBV15 to TRBJ2-7; TRBD2 might be the D (6 bases). The germline gives CDR1 LNHNV, CDR2 YYDKDF (reference sequence). The CDR3 is made up of 14 amino acids. The V end was cut by 1 base, the J end by 5 bases, with 12 bases between. CDR3 protein: CATSRGGVPHEQYF. The CDR3 bases are TGTGCCACCAGCAGAGGGGGGGTTCCACACGAGCAGTACTTC.

J is TRBJ1-1 and V is TRBV14; D is unclear. Germline CDR1 SGHDN, CDR2 FVKESK. The CDR3 spans 14 residues. V gave up 4 bases and J gave up 5 bases, with 14 bases separating them. CDR3 nucleotides: TGTGCCAGCAGCCGGGTGAGAGGGCCTACTGAAGCTTTCTTT. This translates into CASSRVRGPTEAFF. Full variable domain (missing parts from reference TRBV14 and TRBJ1-1): EAGVTQFPSHSVIEKGQTVTLRCDPISGHDNLYWYRRVMGKEIKFLLHFVKESKQDESGMPNNRFLAERTGGTYSTLKVQPAELEDSGVYFCASSRVRGPTEAFFGQGTRLTVV.

This clone was picked up a small number of times. The V call is TRBV2, the J call TRBJ1-2; D not certain. The ends were cut back, 0 bases at V and 0 bases at J, with 8 bases in the middle. Germline CDR1 is SNHLY and CDR2 is FYNNEI. The CDR3 contains 15 residues. In nucleotides, the CDR3 is TGTGCCAGCAGTGAAGCGGGCCTCACTAACTATGGCTACACCTTC. Translated, it gives CASSEAGLTNYGYTF.

This clone was seen only once. This sequence joins TRBV30 and TRBJ2-5, with 8 nucleotides matching TRBD1. Germline trimming cut 8 bases from V and 2 bases from J; bases unmatched to any gene: 10. This CDR3 has 14 residues. Germline V gene sequence: CDR1 GTSNPN, CDR2 SVGIG (reference sequence). The CDR3 is CARQGQAGQETQYF. As DNA, the CDR3 is TGTGCCCGCCAGGGACAGGCAGGTCAAGAGACCCAGTACTTC.

The chain uses TRBV9 and TRBJ1-2; D not resolved. The CDR3 is 16 residues long. Germline loops: CDR1 SGDLS, CDR2 YYNGEE. V lost 3 bases and J lost 4, with 19 bases in between. Here the CDR3 DNA reads TGTGCCAGCAGCGCGTCATCAGGTTCGCGGGGCTATGGCTACACCTTC. It yields the protein CASSASSGSRGYGYTF. The full variable domain, in which reference TRBV9 and TRBJ1-2 provide the parts outside the CDR3, is DSGVTQTPKHLITATGQRVTLRCSPRSGDLSVYWYQQSLDQGLQFLIQYYNGEERAKGNILERFSAQQFPDLHSELNLSSLELGDSALYFCASSASSGSRGYGYTFGSGTRLTVV.

This chain connects TRBV5-1 to TRBJ1-1, with TRBD1 as a possible D gene (5 bases). V gave up 0 bases and J gave up 3 bases, with 12 bases separating them. The CDR3 covers 15 residues. Per the germline V gene, CDR1 is SGHRS and CDR2 is YFSETQ. For the CDR3, the DNA is TGCGCCAGCAGCTTGGCCCAGGGAATGGACACTGAAGCTTTCTTT. It encodes CASSLAQGMDTEAFF. Using reference TRBV5-1 and TRBJ1-1 for the parts outside the CDR3, the full variable domain is KAGVTQTPRYLIKTRGQQVTLSCSPISGHRSVSWYQQTPGQGLQFLFEYFSETQRNKGNFPGRFSGRQFSNSRSEMNVSTLELGDSALYLCASSLAQGMDTEAFFGQGTRLTVV.

DNA for the CDR3: TGTGCCAGCAGCCCCAATCCGGGGGGTCGGTATAATTCACCCCTCCACTTT. The encoded protein is CASSPNPGGRYNSPLHF. The chain has TRBV7-2 and TRBJ1-6; TRBD1 might be the D (5 bases). The ends were cut back, 5 bases at V and 4 bases at J, with 18 bases in the middle. CDR1 is SGHTA, CDR2 FQGNSA, per germline. The CDR3 runs 17 residues.

This clone was observed once. The rearrangement joins TRBV14 to TRBJ1-4, with 7 bases that match TRBD1. CDR3 length equals 14 residues. Germline trimming cut 1 base from V and 8 bases from J; bases unmatched to any gene: 4. Germline V lookup: CDR1 SGHDN, CDR2 FVKESK. The CDR3 reads CASSQVGGSEKLFF. In DNA form, the CDR3 reads TGTGCCAGCAGCCAAGTAGGGGGCAGCGAAAAACTGTTTTTT.

The J gene is TRBJ1-4, the V gene TRBV3-1 (or the pseudogene TRBV3-2); unclear D gene. The CDR3 sequence is 14 residues long. V lost 4 bases and J lost 8, with 14 bases in between. The germline CDR1 and CDR2 sequences are LGHDT and YNNKEL (reference sequence). Here the CDR3 DNA reads TGTGCCAGCAGCCCAGGACCTCGGAGGGAAAAACTGTTTTTT. Its translation is CASSPGPRREKLFF.

The genes are TRBV5-1 and TRBJ2-1; D uncertain. Per germline, CDR1 SGHRS and CDR2 YFSETQ. Trimming shortened V by 6 bases and J by 6 bases, and 16 bases separated the two germline ends. The CDR3 runs to 14 residues. The DNA of the CDR3 is TGCGCCAGCACCGTATGGTTAGGCGGCAATGAGCAGTTCTTC. This codes for CASTVWLGGNEQFF.

The V gene is TRBV28, the J gene TRBJ2-2; possible D gene TRBD2, 7 bases. The CDR3 contains 14 residues. Trimming stripped 10 bases from V and 0 bases from J, with 12 bases between. Germline V gene sequence: CDR1 MDHEN, CDR2 SYDVKM. The CDR3 DNA reads as TGTGCCACCAGAGGGGGGGCGAACACCGGGGAGCTGTTTTTT. It specifies CATRGGANTGELFF.

This sequence joins TRBV19 and TRBJ1-3; D might be TRBD1 (6 bases). CDR1 and CDR2 from the germline V gene are LNHDA and SQIVND (reference sequence). V was pared by 9 bases and J by 2 bases, with 20 bases between. The CDR3 consists of 16 residues. The CDR3 nucleotides read TGTGCCAGCGCCCCGAGAACAGGGCTGACTGGAAACACCATATATTTT. It specifies CASAPRTGLTGNTIYF.

This clone was seen more than once but under ten times. The chain joins TRBV6-1 to TRBJ2-1, with no clear D. Trimming cost V 1 base and J 9 bases, with 13 bases left between them. CDR3 length: 14 amino acids. Looked up from germline, CDR1 is MNHNS and CDR2 is SASEGT. The CDR3 here is CASSEGLRQPEQFF. The CDR3 DNA sequence: TGTGCCAGCAGTGAAGGACTTCGGCAACCTGAGCAGTTCTTC.

This clone was observed a handful of times. The gene calls are TRBV5-1 and TRBJ1-1; TRBD1 might be the D (6 bases). There are 14 residues in the CDR3. From germline, CDR1 is SGHRS and CDR2 YFSETQ. V lost 0 bases to trimming and J lost 6 bases, with 12 bases between them. The CDR3, as DNA: TGCGCCAGCAGCTTGGGACAGGTTGGGTCTGAAGCTTTCTTT. Encoded protein: CASSLGQVGSEAFF.

This sequence joins TRBV7-6 and TRBJ1-1; 7 bases fit TRBD1. Unmatched junction bases numbered 4, after V lost 6 bases and J lost 0 bases. Germline CDR1 SGHVS, CDR2 FNYEAQ. This CDR3 has 14 amino acids. DNA of the CDR3: TGTGCCAGCAGTTCCGGGACAGTGAACACTGAAGCTTTCTTT. Its translation is CASSSGTVNTEAFF.

V and J are TRBV2 and TRBJ2-3, with TRBD2 identical over 9 bases. The CDR3 runs 15 residues. With V trimmed by 6 bases and J by 8 bases, 12 bases remained unmatched. Germline V gene lookup returns CDR1 SNHLY and CDR2 FYNNEI. CDR3 sequence (DNA): TGTGCCAGCAGCCCGGGACTAGCACGCCCGGGTACGCAGTATTTT. As protein: CASSPGLARPGTQYF.

The gene calls are TRBV6-5 and TRBJ1-3; D not resolved. V was cut by 6 bases and J by 0 bases, with 6 bases left in between. This CDR3 region has 13 residues. Germline V gene sequence: CDR1 MNHEY, CDR2 SVGAGI. CDR3 in DNA: TGTGCCAGCAGCTGGAGCTCTGGAAACACCATATATTTT. Its translation: CASSWSSGNTIYF.

This sequence joins TRBV5-1 and TRBJ2-2; 7 positions agree with TRBD2. V shed 3 bases, J shed 0 bases, and the junction held 5 bases outside the gene matches. There are 16 residues in the CDR3. Per germline, CDR1 SGHRS and CDR2 YFSETQ. This chain's CDR3 is CASSSLSGANTGELFF. CDR3 DNA: TGCGCCAGCAGCTCCCTCAGCGGGGCGAACACCGGGGAGCTGTTTTTT.

This clone showed up just once. The CDR3 reads CASSPPDRGHGYTF. The CDR3 DNA sequence: TGTGCCAGCAGCCCGCCGGACAGGGGACATGGCTACACCTTC. The chain recombines TRBV11-2 with TRBJ1-2, with TRBD1 identical over 9 bases. The junction had 7 bases not matched to a gene; V was cut back by 5 bases and J by 6 bases. CDR1 SGHAT and CDR2 FQNNGV come from the germline V gene. The CDR3 runs to 14 residues.

This chain links TRBV5-1 with TRBJ2-1; 10 bases match TRBD2. The CDR3 runs to 15 residues. V was pared by 0 bases and J by 10 bases, with 7 bases of the junction left unmatched. Per germline, CDR1 SGHRS and CDR2 YFSETQ. DNA for the CDR3: TGCGCCAGCAGCTTGGGAGCGGGGGGGCTCGGAGAGCAGTTCTTC. This translates into CASSLGAGGLGEQFF.

This clone has a single count. The chain links TRBV6-5 to TRBJ2-7; D remains unclear. Trimming pared 0 bases from V and 5 bases from J, leaving 8 bases between. This CDR3 is built from 13 residues. The germline V gene has CDR1 MNHEY and CDR2 SVGAGI. The CDR3 DNA reads as TGTGCCAGCAGTTACTCGAATACAGACGAGCAGTACTTC. Residues: CASSYSNTDEQYF.

The chain couples TRBV19 to TRBJ2-7; D not certain. V was clipped by 3 bases and J by 5 bases, with 11 bases between them. Per the germline V gene, CDR1 is LNHDA and CDR2 is SQIVND (reference sequence). This CDR3 is 13 amino acids long. CDR3 nucleotides: TGTGCCAGTAGTATTTCTCTAGTTCACGAGCAGTACTTC. Translation: CASSISLVHEQYF.

V is TRBV3-1 (or the pseudogene TRBV3-2) and J is TRBJ2-7, with 7 positions matching TRBD2. The J segment lost 4 bases and the V segment lost 4 bases, leaving 7 bases of the junction unmatched. There are 14 residues in the CDR3. Per germline, CDR1 LGHDT and CDR2 YNNKEL (reference sequence). The CDR3 region is CASSPSGNKYEQYF. Written as DNA, the CDR3 is TGTGCCAGCAGCCCAAGCGGGAATAAGTACGAGCAGTACTTC.